This paragraph covers one T cell receptor beta chain sequence. Its cognate antigen is unknown. The CDR3 totals 17 residues. V lost 1 base to trimming and J lost 0 bases; unmatched junction nucleotides: 7. Germline loops: CDR1 LNHNV, CDR2 YYDKDF (reference sequence). These data are taken from a study of cytomegalovirus exposure and HLA in healthy donors. Study observations and caveats: Some TCR beta chains (over 150 of them) were listed as cytomegalovirus-associated. According to a later analysis, TCR clusters from the first cohort tended to co-occur in the 120 or so validation repertoires. Specific recognition of CMV antigens was confirmed in vitro for a few chains (all CMV-associated). The majority of TCR sequences were rare, yet some public TCRs appeared in many donors.

Method: immunoSEQ multiplex PCR; TCRdb's copy keeps in-frame clones and lacks some. The profile covers over 150,000 clones, with 84% appearing a single time and about 3% taken by the ten largest. The sequence came from a woman aged 18-35 years in good health and CMV-seropositive. Sequenced material: PBMCs. The rearrangement joins TRBV15 to TRBJ2-3; 7 nucleotides match TRBD1. The CDR3 reads CATSRVDPDRSTDTQYF. Written as DNA, the CDR3 is TGTGCCACCAGCAGAGTAGATCCGGACAGGAGCACAGATACGCAGTATTTT. The whole variable domain, filled in from reference TRBV15 and TRBJ2-3, reads DAMVIQNPRYQVTQFGKPVTLSCSQTLNHNVMYWYQQKSSQAPKLLFHYYDKDFNNEADTPDNFQSRRPNTSFCFLDIRSPGLGDTAMYLCATSRVDPDRSTDTQYFGPGTRLTVL.